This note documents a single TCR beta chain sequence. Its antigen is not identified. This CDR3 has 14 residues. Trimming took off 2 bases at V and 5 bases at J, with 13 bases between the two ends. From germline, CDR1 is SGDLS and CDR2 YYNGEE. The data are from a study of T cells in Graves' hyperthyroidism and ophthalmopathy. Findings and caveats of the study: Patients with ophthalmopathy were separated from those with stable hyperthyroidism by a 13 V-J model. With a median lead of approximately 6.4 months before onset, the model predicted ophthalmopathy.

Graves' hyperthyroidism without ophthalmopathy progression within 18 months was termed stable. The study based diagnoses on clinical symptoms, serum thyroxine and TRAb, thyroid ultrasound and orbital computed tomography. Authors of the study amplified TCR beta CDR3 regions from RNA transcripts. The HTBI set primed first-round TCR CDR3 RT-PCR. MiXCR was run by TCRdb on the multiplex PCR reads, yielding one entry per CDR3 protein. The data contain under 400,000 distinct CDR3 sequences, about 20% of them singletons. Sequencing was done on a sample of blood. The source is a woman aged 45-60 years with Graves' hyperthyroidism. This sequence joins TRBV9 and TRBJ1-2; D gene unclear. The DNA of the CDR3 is TGTGCCAGCAGCGTCTCATCGGACCTTTATGGCTACACCTTC. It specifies CASSVSSDLYGYTF.